This entry describes one TCR beta chain. Its antigen remains unidentified. These data originate in a study of a mutant IDH1 vaccine in newly diagnosed glioma. As for the study in general: Earlier therapy was either radiotherapy, temozolomide, or both, and most got both. Study-wide results and limits: Vaccine-induced responses were seen in around 93% of patients, spanning several MHC alleles.

Data came from immunoSEQ multiplex PCR; TCRdb stores just in-frame clones and leaves some out. The profile shows tens of thousands of clones, approximately 80% of them singletons. Time point meaning: week 35, safety follow-up. Vaccination comprised doses that each held 300 ug of mutant IDH1 20-mer peptide, plus topical imiquimod. Donor diagnoses consisted of new WHO grade 3 or 4 IDH1-mutant, ATRX-lost astrocytomas. Germline V lookup: CDR1 SQVTM, CDR2 ANQGSEA. J lost 2 bases, V lost 4 bases, and 7 bases had no gene match. This CDR3 is 15 amino acids long. Sequencing used PBMCs, obtained from a glioma patient whose treatment included an IDH1 peptide vaccine. The source is a woman between 40 and 50 years old with glioma. Some clones in this sample may be carry-over from other donors' samples. The chain carries TRBV29-1 and TRBJ2-3; 9 nucleotides align to TRBD1. The CDR3 sequence: CSVVGGDRATDTQYF. The CDR3 DNA follows: TGCAGCGTTGTGGGGGGGGACAGGGCCACAGATACGCAGTATTTT.